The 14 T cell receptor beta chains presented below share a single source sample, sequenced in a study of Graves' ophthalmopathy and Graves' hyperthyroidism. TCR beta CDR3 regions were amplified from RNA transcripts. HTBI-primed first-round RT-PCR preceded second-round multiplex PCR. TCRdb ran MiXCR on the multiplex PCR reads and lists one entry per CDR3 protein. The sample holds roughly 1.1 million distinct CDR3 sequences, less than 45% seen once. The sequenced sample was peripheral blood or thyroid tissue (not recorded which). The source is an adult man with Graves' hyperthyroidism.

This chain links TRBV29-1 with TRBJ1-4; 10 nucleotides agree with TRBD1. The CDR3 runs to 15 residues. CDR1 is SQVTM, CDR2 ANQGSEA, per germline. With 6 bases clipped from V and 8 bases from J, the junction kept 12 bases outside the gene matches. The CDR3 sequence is CSVARRTGGREKLFF. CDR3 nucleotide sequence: TGCAGCGTGGCCCGGCGGACAGGGGGTCGGGAAAAACTGTTTTTT.

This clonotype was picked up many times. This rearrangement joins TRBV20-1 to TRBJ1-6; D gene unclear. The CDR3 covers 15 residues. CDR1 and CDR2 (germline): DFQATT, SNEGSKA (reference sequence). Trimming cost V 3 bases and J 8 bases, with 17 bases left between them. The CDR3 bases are TGCAGTGCTAGCCTCCTGACATGGTATGATTCACCCCTCCACTTT. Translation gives CSASLLTWYDSPLHF.

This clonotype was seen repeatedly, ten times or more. The CDR3 is CASSNGPQHF. The CDR3 nucleotides read TGTGCCAGTAGTAATGGGCCCCAGCATTTT. This chain uses TRBV19 with TRBJ1-5; D gene unclear. The V gene lost 4 bases and the J gene lost 9 bases, with 4 bases spanning the gap. Germline assignment: CDR1 LNHDA and CDR2 SQIVND (reference sequence). The CDR3 consists of 10 residues.

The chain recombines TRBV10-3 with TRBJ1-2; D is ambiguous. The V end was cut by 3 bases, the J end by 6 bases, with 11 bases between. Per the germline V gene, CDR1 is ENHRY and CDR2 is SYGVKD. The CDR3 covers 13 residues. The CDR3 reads CAISDGRRDGYTF. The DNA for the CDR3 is TGTGCCATCAGTGATGGTCGGCGTGATGGCTACACCTTC.

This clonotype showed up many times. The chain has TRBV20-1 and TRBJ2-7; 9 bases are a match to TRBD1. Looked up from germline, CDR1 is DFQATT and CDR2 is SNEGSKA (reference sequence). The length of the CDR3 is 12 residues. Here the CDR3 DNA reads TGCAGCTGCGGGACAGGGTTAACGGAGCAGTACTTC. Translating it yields CSCGTGLTEQYF.

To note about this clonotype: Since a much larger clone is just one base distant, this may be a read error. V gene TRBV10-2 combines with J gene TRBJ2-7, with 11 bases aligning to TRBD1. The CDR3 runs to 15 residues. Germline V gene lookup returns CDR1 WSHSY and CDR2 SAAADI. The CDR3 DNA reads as TGTGCCAGCAGCGTAGTCGGGACAGGGGGCTACGAGCAGTACTTC. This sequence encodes CASSVVGTGGYEQYF.

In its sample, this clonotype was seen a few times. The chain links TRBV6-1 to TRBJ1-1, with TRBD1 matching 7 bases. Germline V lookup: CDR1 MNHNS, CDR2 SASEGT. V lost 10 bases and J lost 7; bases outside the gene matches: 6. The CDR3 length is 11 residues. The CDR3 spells CAISGQLEAFF. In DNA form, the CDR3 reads TGTGCCATATCGGGACAGCTTGAAGCTTTCTTT.

CDR3 bases: TGTGCCAGCAGTCGGTTTCGGGTGAACACCGGGGAGCTGTTTTTT. This translates into CASSRFRVNTGELFF. The chain links TRBV15 to TRBJ2-2; D ambiguous. V lost 10 bases and J 1 base, leaving 16 bases between the germline ends. The CDR3 spans 15 residues. Germline V CDR1 and CDR2: LNHNV, YYDKDF (reference sequence).

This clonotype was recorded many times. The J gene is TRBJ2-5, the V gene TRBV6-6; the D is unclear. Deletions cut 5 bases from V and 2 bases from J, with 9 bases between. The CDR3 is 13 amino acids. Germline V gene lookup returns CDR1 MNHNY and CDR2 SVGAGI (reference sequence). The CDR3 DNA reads TGTGCCAGCAGTCGGACGAAGCAAGAGACCCAGTACTTC. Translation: CASSRTKQETQYF.

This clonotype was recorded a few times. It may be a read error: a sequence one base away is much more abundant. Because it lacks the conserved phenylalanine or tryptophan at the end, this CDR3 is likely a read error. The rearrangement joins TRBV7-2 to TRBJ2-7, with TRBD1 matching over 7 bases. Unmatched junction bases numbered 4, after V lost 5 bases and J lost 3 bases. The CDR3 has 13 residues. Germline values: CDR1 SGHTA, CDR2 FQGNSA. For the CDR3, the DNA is TGTGCCAGCAGCCCGACAGGGAACTACGAGCAGTACCTC. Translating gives CASSPTGNYEQYL.

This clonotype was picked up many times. The CDR3 loop reads CASSSPRTYEQYF. CDR3 DNA: TGTGCCAGCAGCTCACCTAGGACGTACGAGCAGTACTTC. This chain connects TRBV7-9 to TRBJ2-7; D gene unclear. From germline, CDR1 is SEHNR and CDR2 FQNEAQ (reference sequence). CDR3 length: 13 residues. V was trimmed by 4 bases and J by 4 bases, leaving 11 bases between them.

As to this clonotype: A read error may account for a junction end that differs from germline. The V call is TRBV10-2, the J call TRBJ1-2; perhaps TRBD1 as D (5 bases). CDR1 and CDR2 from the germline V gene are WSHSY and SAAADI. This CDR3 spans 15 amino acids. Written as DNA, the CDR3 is TGTGCCAGCAGTTACTCGGGGGACCCTTTCTATGGCTACACCTTC. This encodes CASSYSGDPFYGYTF.

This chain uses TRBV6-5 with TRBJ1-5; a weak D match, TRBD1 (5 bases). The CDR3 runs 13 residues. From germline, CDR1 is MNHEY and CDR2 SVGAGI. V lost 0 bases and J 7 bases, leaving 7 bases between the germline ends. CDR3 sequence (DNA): TGTGCCAGCAGTTACTCGTGGGGCCAGCCCCAGCATTTT. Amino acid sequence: CASSYSWGQPQHF.

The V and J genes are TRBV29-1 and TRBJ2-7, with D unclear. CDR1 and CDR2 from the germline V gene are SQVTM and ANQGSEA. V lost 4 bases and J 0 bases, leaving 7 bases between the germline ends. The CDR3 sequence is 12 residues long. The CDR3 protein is CSVVLISYEQYF. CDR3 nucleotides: TGCAGCGTTGTTCTGATCTCCTACGAGCAGTACTTC.